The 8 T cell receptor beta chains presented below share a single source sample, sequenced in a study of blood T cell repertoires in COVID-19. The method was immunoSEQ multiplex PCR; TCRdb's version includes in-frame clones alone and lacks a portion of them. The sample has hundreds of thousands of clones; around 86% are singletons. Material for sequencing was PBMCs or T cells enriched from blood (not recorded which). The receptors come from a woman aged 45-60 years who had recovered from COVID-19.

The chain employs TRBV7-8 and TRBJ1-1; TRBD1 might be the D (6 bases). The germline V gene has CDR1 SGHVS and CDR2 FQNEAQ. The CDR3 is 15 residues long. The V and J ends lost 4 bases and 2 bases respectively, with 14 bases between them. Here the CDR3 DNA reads TGTGCCAGCAGCTCGCTGACAGGCACTAACACTGAAGCTTTCTTT. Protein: CASSSLTGTNTEAFF.

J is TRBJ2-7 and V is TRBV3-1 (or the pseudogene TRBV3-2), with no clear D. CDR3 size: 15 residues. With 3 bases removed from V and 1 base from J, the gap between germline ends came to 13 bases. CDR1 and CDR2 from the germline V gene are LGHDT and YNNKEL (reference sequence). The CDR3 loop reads CASSQATAGSYEQYF. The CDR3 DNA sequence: TGTGCCAGCAGCCAGGCAACGGCCGGGTCCTACGAGCAGTACTTC.

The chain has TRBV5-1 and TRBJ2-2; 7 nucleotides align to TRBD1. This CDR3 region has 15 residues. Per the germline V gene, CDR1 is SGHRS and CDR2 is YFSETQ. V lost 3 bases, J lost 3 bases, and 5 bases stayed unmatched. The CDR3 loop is CASSSTGWHTGELFF. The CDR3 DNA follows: TGCGCCAGCAGCTCGACAGGGTGGCACACCGGGGAGCTGTTTTTT.

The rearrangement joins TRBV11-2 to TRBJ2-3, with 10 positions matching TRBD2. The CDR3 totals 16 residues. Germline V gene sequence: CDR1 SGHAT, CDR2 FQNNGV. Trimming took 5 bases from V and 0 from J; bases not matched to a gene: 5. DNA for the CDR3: TGTGCCAGCAGCCCTCCGACTAGCGGGAGCACAGATACGCAGTATTTT. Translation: CASSPPTSGSTDTQYF. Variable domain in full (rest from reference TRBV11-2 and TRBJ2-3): EAGVAQSPRYKIIEKRQSVAFWCNPISGHATLYWYQQILGQGPKLLIQFQNNGVVDDSQLPKDRFSAERLKGVDSTLKIQPAKLEDSAVYLCASSPPTSGSTDTQYFGPGTRLTVL.

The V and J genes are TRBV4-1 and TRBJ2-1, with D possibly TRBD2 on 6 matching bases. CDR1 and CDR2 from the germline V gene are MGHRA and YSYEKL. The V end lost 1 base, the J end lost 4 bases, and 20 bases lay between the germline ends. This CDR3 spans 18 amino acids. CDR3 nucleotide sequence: TGCGCCAGCAGCCAAGTGCTCGGAGGGCCGCAACCTTACAATGAGCAGTTCTTC. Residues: CASSQVLGGPQPYNEQFF.

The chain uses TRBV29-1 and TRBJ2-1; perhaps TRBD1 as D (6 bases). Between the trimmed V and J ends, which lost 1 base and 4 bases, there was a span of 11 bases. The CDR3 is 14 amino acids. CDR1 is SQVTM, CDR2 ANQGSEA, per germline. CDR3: CSVEGGHGYNEQFF. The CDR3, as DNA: TGCAGCGTTGAAGGGGGGCATGGGTACAATGAGCAGTTCTTC.

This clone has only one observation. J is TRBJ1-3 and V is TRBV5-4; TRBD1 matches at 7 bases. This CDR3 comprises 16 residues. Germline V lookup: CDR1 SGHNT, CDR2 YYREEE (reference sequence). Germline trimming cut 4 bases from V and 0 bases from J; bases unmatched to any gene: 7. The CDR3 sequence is CASSPSDRVSGNTIYF. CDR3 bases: TGTGCCAGCAGCCCCAGCGACAGGGTCTCTGGAAACACCATATATTTT. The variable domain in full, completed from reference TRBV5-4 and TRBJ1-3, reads ETGVTQSPTHLIKTRGQQVTLRCSSQSGHNTVSWYQQALGQGPQFIFQYYREEENGRGNFPPRFSGLQFPNYSSELNVNALELDDSALYLCASSPSDRVSGNTIYFGEGSWLTVV.

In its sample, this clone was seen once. CDR3 amino acids: CASSRGGVDEQYF. The CDR3, as DNA: TGCGCCAGCAGCCGGGGGGGCGTTGACGAGCAGTACTTC. J is TRBJ2-7 and V is TRBV5-1; 8 bases are shared with TRBD2. The germline V gene encodes CDR1 SGHRS and CDR2 YFSETQ. The CDR3 length is 13 residues. V was clipped by 4 bases and J by 5 bases; unmatched bases: 5.